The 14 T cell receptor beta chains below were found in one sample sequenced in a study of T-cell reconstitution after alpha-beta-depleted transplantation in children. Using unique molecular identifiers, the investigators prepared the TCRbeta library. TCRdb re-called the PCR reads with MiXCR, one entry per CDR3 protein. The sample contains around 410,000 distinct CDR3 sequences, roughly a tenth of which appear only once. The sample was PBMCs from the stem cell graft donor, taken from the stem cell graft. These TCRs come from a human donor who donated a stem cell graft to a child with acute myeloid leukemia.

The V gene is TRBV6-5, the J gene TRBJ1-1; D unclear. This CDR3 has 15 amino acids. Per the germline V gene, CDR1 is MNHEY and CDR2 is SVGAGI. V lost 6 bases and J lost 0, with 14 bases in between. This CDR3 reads CASSSAWTVNTEAFF. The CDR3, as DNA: TGTGCCAGCAGCTCCGCCTGGACGGTGAACACTGAAGCTTTCTTT.

The CDR3 is CASRRDLTLQETQYF. The CDR3 region has the DNA TGCGCCAGCAGGCGGGACCTTACCCTCCAAGAGACCCAGTACTTC. The chain employs TRBV5-1 and TRBJ2-5; possibly TRBD2 for D (6 bases). The length of the CDR3 is 15 residues. Trimming took off 5 bases at V and 1 base at J, with 15 bases between the two ends. Germline V gene sequence: CDR1 SGHRS, CDR2 YFSETQ.

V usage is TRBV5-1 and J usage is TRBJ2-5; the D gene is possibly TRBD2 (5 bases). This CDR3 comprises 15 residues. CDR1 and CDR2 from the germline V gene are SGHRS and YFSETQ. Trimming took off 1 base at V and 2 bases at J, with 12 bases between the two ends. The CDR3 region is CASSLSSRVQETQYF. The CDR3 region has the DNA TGCGCCAGCAGCTTGTCTAGCCGGGTACAAGAGACCCAGTACTTC.

The CDR3 spells CASSPLVAGGHGTQYF. In DNA form, the CDR3 reads TGTGCCAGCAGCCCCCTGGTAGCGGGAGGGCATGGTACGCAGTATTTT. The chain has TRBV7-9 and TRBJ2-3; 11 nucleotides align to TRBD2. The germline gives CDR1 SEHNR, CDR2 FQNEAQ (reference sequence). The CDR3 is 16 residues long. V dropped 5 bases and J dropped 8; count of bases not matched to a gene: 12.

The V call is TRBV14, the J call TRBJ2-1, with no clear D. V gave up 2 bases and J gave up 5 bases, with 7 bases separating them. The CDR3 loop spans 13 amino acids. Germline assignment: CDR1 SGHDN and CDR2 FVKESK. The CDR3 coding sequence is TGTGCCAGCAGCCAATTCCGGGACAATGAGCAGTTCTTC. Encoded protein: CASSQFRDNEQFF.

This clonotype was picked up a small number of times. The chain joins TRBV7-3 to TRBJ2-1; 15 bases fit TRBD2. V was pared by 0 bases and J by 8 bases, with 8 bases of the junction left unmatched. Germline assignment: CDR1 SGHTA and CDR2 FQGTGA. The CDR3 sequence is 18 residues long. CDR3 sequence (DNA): TGTGCCAGCAGCTTAACCCCGGGACTAGCGGGAGGAATGGATGAGCAGTTCTTC. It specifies CASSLTPGLAGGMDEQFF.

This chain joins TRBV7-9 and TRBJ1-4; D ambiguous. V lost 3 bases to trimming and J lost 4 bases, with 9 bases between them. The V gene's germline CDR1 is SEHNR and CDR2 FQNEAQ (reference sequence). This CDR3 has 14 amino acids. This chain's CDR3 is CASSFYVDNEKLFF. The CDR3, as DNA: TGTGCCAGCAGCTTTTACGTAGATAATGAAAAACTGTTTTTT.

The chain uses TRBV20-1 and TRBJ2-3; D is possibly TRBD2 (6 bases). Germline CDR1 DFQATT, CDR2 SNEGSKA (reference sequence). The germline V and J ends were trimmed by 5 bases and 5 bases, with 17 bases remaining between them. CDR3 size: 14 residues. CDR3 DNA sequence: TGCAGTGCTGGGGGACTTCCTTTGAAAGATACGCAGTATTTT. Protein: CSAGGLPLKDTQYF.

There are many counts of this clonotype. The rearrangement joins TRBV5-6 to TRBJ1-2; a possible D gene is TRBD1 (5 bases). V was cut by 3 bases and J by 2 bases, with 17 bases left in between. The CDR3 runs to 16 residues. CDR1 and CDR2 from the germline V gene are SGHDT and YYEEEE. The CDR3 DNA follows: TGTGCCAGCAGCTATCGCCGGGACGGAACAAACTATGGCTACACCTTC. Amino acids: CASSYRRDGTNYGYTF.

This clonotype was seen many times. The CDR3 spells CASSWETSGITGELFF. The DNA of the CDR3 is TGCGCCAGCAGCTGGGAAACTAGCGGGATCACCGGGGAGCTGTTTTTT. This chain links TRBV5-1 with TRBJ2-2; TRBD2 agrees at 10 bases. CDR3 length: 16 residues. Germline V CDR1 and CDR2: SGHRS, YFSETQ. J lost 4 bases, V lost 3 bases, and 6 bases had no gene match.

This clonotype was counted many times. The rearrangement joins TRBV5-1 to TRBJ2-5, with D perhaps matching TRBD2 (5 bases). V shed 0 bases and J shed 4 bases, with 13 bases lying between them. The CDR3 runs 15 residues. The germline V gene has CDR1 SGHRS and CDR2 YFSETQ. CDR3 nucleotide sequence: TGCGCCAGCAGCTTGGATGTTGCTAGCTCAGAGACCCAGTACTTC. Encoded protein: CASSLDVASSETQYF. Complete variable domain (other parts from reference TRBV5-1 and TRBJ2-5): KAGVTQTPRYLIKTRGQQVTLSCSPISGHRSVSWYQQTPGQGLQFLFEYFSETQRNKGNFPGRFSGRQFSNSRSEMNVSTLELGDSALYLCASSLDVASSETQYFGPGTRLLVL.

The CDR3 bases are TGTGCCAGCAGCTTACGACCAAATGAGCAGTTCTTC. As protein: CASSLRPNEQFF. The J gene is TRBJ2-1, the V gene TRBV7-9; D is uncertain. Trimming removed 2 bases from V and 7 bases from J, with 6 bases in between. In germline, CDR1 is SEHNR, CDR2 FQNEAQ (reference sequence). There are 12 residues in the CDR3. Together with reference TRBV7-9 and TRBJ2-1, the CDR3 gives the full variable domain: DTGVSQNPRHKITKRGQNVTFRCDPISEHNRLYWYRQTLGQGPEFLTYFQNEAQLEKSRLLSDRFSAERPKGSFSTLEIQRTEQGDSAMYLCASSLRPNEQFFGPGTRLTVL.

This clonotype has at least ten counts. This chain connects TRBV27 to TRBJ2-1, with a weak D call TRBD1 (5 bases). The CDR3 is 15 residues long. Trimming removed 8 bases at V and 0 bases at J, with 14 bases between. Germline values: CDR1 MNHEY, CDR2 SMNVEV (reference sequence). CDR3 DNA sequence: TGTGCCAGCGGGAACCGACAGAGCTCCTACAATGAGCAGTTCTTC. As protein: CASGNRQSSYNEQFF.

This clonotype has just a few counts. The CDR3, as DNA: TGTGCCAGCAGCACAGGGACAGGGGGAGGGCAGCCCCAGCATTTT. Residues: CASSTGTGGGQPQHF. The V and J genes are TRBV7-2 and TRBJ1-5; 11 bases are shared with TRBD1. Trimming cost V 5 bases and J 7 bases; bases outside gene matches: 7. This CDR3 region has 15 residues. Germline values: CDR1 SGHTA, CDR2 FQGNSA.